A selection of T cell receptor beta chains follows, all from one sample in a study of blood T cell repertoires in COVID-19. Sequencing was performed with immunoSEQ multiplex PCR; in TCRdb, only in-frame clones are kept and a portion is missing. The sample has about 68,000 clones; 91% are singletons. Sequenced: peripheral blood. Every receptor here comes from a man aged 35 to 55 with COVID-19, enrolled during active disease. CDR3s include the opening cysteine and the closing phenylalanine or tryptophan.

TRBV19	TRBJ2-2	CASSGGGTDTGELFF
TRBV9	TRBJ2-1	CASSVDYSGGYNEQFF
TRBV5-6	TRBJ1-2	CASSSGSYGYTF
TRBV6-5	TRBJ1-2	CASSGTGNGYTF
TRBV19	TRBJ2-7	CASSSPYSGAEQYF
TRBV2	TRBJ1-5	CASSEEGTAKWEPQHF
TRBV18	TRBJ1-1	CASSILSEAFF
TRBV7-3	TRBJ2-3	CASSHPGADTQYF
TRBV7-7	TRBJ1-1	CASSSTPNTEAFF
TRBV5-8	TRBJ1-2	CASSEAREGGYTF
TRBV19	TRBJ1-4	CASRDRGREKLFF
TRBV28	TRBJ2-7	CASRTPGQGYEQYF
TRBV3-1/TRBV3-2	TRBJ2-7	CASSRDLWDSPYEQYF
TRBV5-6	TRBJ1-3	CASSSTGIGNTIYF
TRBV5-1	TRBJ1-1	CASSLHRDSYNTEAFF
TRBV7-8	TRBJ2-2	CASRPQGLRAGELFF
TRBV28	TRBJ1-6	CASSSGQGVSGNSPLHF
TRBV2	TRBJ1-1	CASRAVTGGQNTEAFF
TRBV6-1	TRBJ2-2	CASSDQGHGRNTGELFF
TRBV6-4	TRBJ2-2	CASSETVTGELFF
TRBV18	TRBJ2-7	CASSEGQVSGEQYF
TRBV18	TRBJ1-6	CASSPSGQTNSPLHF
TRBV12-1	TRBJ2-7	CASSRGQDLSYEQYF
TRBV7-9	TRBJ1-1	CASSQGTQGAKGTEAFF
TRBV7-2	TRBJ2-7	CASSLAVSSGASYEQYF
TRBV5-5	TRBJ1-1	CASSLGGTGGGQNAFF
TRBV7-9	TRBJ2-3	CASSFDKRGDDTQYF
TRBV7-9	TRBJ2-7	CASSLVEGAREQYF
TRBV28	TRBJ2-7	CASSLSGEDEQYF
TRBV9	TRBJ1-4	CASSVGGRQGHEKLFF
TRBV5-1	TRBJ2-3	CASSLDPGSTDTQYF
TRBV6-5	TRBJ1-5	CASSRAGQGRQPQHF
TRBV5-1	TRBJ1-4	CASSLDEGYEKLFF
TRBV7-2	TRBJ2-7	CASSRDRGHYEQYF
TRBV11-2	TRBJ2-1	CASSLDPHPTGEQFF
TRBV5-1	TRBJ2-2	CASSLPGGNTGELFF
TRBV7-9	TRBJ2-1	CASSPRGASGGNEQFF
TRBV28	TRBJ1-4	CASSLARGQNNEKLFF
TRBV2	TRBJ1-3	CASSEARDSSGNTIYF
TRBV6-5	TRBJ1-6	CASSQPLLNSPLHF
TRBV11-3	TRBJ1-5	CASGERNSNQPQHF
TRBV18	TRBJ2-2	CASSPRLAGTGTGELFF
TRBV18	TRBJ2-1	CASSPGTGGMDEQFF
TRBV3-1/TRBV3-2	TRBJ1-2	CASSQVANYGYTF
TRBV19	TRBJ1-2	CASSIPSGDLYNYGYTF